A selection of T cell receptor beta chains follows, all from one sample in a study of T cells after yellow fever vaccination. TCRdb independently ran MiXCR on the 5' RACE reads; one entry per CDR3 protein. This table holds about 310,000 distinct CDR3 sequences, around 4% found once. The sequencing used PBMCs, collected on the day of the yellow fever booster vaccination. Receptor source: a man in his late teens or twenties who received the YFV17D yellow fever vaccine. CDR3s include the opening cysteine and the closing phenylalanine or tryptophan. D genes are given only for firm matches. Clone size is stated in some rows and not others, as once, few, many or a class when expanded.

. | many | TRBJ1-1 | TRBV7-9 | CASSLYRGARINEAFF | TGTGCCAGCAGCTTATATCGTGGGGCGCGGATAAATGAAGCTTTCTTT
. | many | TRBJ2-3 | TRBV5-1 | CASRPPGPTDTQYF | TGCGCCAGCCGCCCTCCCGGACCTACAGATACGCAGTATTTT
. | . | TRBJ1-1 | TRBV10-3 | CAISELGGDTEAFF | TGTGCCATCAGTGAGTTGGGGGGGGACACTGAAGCTTTCTTT
TRBD2 | . | TRBJ2-3 | TRBV20-1 | CSSSRGGGTDTQYF | TGCAGTTCCTCGCGGGGGGGCGGCACAGATACGCAGTATTTT
. | few | TRBJ2-2 | TRBV5-7 | CASSLRKNTGELFF | TGTGCCAGCAGCTTGCGCAAGAACACCGGGGAGCTGTTTTTT
. | many | TRBJ1-1 | TRBV7-9 | CASSWTDTEAFF | TGTGCCAGCAGCTGGACGGACACTGAAGCTTTCTTT
TRBD1 | many | TRBJ2-1 | TRBV29-1 | CSARDRGSYNEQFF | TGCAGCGCTAGGGACAGGGGCTCCTACAATGAGCAGTTCTTC
. | many | TRBJ2-7 | TRBV5-1 | CASSFTGTTVYEQYF | TGCGCCAGCAGCTTTACCGGGACGACTGTCTACGAGCAGTACTTC
TRBD1 | many | TRBJ1-6 | TRBV14 | CASSHGQGADSPLHF | TGTGCCAGCAGCCACGGACAGGGGGCCGATTCACCCCTCCACTTT
. | few | TRBJ1-5 | TRBV30 | CAWSVGGVGNQPQHF | TGTGCCTGGAGTGTTGGGGGGGTCGGCAATCAGCCCCAGCATTTT
. | many | TRBJ1-2 | TRBV29-1 | CSVVWGIYGYTF | TGCAGCGTCGTTTGGGGAATCTATGGCTACACCTTC
. | many | TRBJ2-3 | TRBV5-1 | CASSFGPTDTQYF | TGCGCCAGCAGCTTCGGACCCACAGATACGCAGTATTTT
. | many | TRBJ2-2 | TRBV20-1 | CSAQTRGSNTGELFF | TGCAGTGCGCAGACACGGGGGTCGAACACCGGGGAGCTGTTTTTT
. | . | TRBJ1-6 | TRBV5-4 | CASSPGRNSPLHF | TGTGCCAGCAGCCCGGGCAGGAATTCACCCCTCCACTTT
TRBD1 | . | TRBJ1-1 | TRBV10-3 | CAITGQMNTEAFF | TGTGCCATCACGGGACAGATGAACACTGAAGCTTTCTTT
. | many | TRBJ2-2 | TRBV6-2/TRBV6-3 | CASRIGKPMNTGELFF | TGTGCCAGCAGAATCGGGAAACCGATGAACACCGGGGAGCTGTTTTTT
. | few | TRBJ2-3 | TRBV29-1 | CSVLKYADTQYF | TGCAGCGTTCTAAAATATGCAGATACGCAGTATTTT
TRBD2 | few | TRBJ2-7 | TRBV2 | CASRVAGTYEQYF | TGTGCCAGCAGGGTAGCGGGGACCTACGAGCAGTACTTC
. | few | TRBJ1-2 | TRBV2 | CASNGGIMHYGYTF | TGTGCCAGCAATGGGGGTATCATGCACTATGGCTACACCTTC
. | few | TRBJ1-4 | TRBV6-5 | CASSYREQREKLFF | TGTGCCAGCAGTTACCGGGAACAACGGGAAAAACTGTTTTTT
. | many | TRBJ1-1 | TRBV18 | CASSPLGAVTGTEAFF | TGTGCCAGCTCACCACTGGGAGCGGTAACGGGAACTGAAGCTTTCTTT
TRBD1 | . | TRBJ2-1 | TRBV9 | CASSDRDRGSVGGYNEQFF | TGTGCCAGCAGCGACCGGGACAGGGGGTCCGTTGGAGGGTATAATGAGCAGTTCTTC
. | few | TRBJ1-2 | TRBV20-1 | CSASEGGGYGYTF | TGCAGTGCTAGTGAGGGGGGAGGCTATGGCTACACCTTC
. | . | TRBJ2-5 | TRBV20-1 | CSAGRVNQETQYF | TGCAGTGCCGGCCGGGTCAATCAAGAGACCCAGTACTTC
TRBD1 | many | TRBJ1-2 | TRBV5-1 | CASSAPGQSNNGYTF | TGCGCCAGCAGCGCACCGGGACAGAGCAACAATGGCTACACCTTC
TRBD1 | . | TRBJ1-2 | TRBV4-3 | CASSPDSDRVGYGYTF | TGCGCCAGCAGCCCTGACTCGGACAGGGTTGGTTATGGCTACACCTTC
. | . | TRBJ2-5 | TRBV19 | CASSPFTGNQETQYF | TGTGCCAGTAGTCCCTTCACAGGGAACCAAGAGACCCAGTACTTC
. | many | TRBJ2-3 | TRBV5-1 | CASSSTSTDTQYF | TGTGCCAGCAGCTCGACCAGCACAGATACGCAGTATTTT
. | many | TRBJ1-3 | TRBV20-1 | CSARAEVGNTIYF | TGCAGTGCTAGGGCAGAGGTTGGAAACACCATATATTTT
TRBD2 | few | TRBJ2-7 | TRBV5-1 | CASRPSGAYEQYF | TGCGCCAGCAGACCTAGCGGGGCCTACGAGCAGTACTTC
. | many | TRBJ2-4 | TRBV7-9 | CASSFSGPGNIQYF | .
TRBD1 | many | TRBJ2-3 | TRBV4-3 | CASSQGTGPDTQYF | TGCGCCAGCAGCCAAGGGACAGGGCCAGATACGCAGTATTTT
TRBD1 | many | TRBJ2-7 | TRBV5-1 | CASSVRDRERGYEQYF | TGCGCCAGCAGCGTCAGGGACAGGGAGAGAGGCTACGAGCAGTACTTC
. | few | TRBJ2-3 | TRBV19 | CASSIQGLEDTQYF | TGTGCCAGTAGCATTCAGGGTCTGGAGGATACGCAGTATTTT
. | few | TRBJ1-1 | TRBV20-1 | CSARGGRTEAFF | TGCAGTGCTAGAGGGGGGCGTACTGAAGCTTTCTTT
. | many | TRBJ2-2 | TRBV7-9 | CASSLHLSTGELFF | TGTGCCAGCAGCCTACATCTTAGCACCGGGGAGCTGTTTTTT
TRBD2 | few | TRBJ2-3 | TRBV29-1 | CSARGGLGGTDTQYF | TGCAGCGCCCGGGGGGGACTCGGAGGCACAGATACGCAGTATTTT
. | few | TRBJ1-2 | TRBV7-2 | CASSLNQGNYGYTF | TGTGCCAGCAGCTTAAATCAGGGGAACTATGGCTACACCTTC
TRBD1 | many | TRBJ2-7 | TRBV7-6 | CASSLSFRQGDEQYF | TGTGCCAGCAGCTTAAGTTTCAGACAGGGGGACGAGCAGTACTTC
. | many | TRBJ2-5 | TRBV29-1 | CSVEGYQETQYF | TGCAGCGTTGAAGGATACCAAGAGACCCAGTACTTC
. | . | TRBJ1-1 | TRBV29-1 | CSVEVPMNTEAFF | TGCAGCGTTGAGGTACCTATGAACACTGAAGCTTTCTTT
TRBD2 | many | TRBJ2-3 | TRBV4-1 | CASTLAGGITDTQYF | TGCGCCAGCACCCTAGCGGGGGGGATCACAGATACGCAGTATTTT
. | many | TRBJ1-5 | TRBV24-1 | CATSDLGDRNQPQHF | TGTGCCACCAGTGATTTGGGGGACCGAAATCAGCCCCAGCATTTT
. | . | TRBJ1-1 | TRBV18 | CASSPLTRDTEAFF | TGTGCCAGCTCACCCCTGACAAGGGACACTGAAGCTTTCTTT
TRBD1 | many | TRBJ2-7 | TRBV5-1 | CASNPTGQGGEQYF | TGCGCCAGCAACCCCACGGGACAGGGAGGGGAGCAGTACTTC
. | many | TRBJ1-2 | TRBV7-2 | CASSLGTGNYGYTF | TGTGCCAGCAGCTTAGGAACGGGAAACTATGGCTACACCTTC
TRBD1 | . | TRBJ2-1 | TRBV4-2 | CASSQARGRINEQFF | TGTGCCAGCAGCCAAGCCAGGGGGCGGATCAATGAGCAGTTCTTC
. | few | TRBJ2-6 | TRBV10-3 | CAISESDSGTQAGANVLTF | TGTGCCATCAGTGAGTCGGACTCCGGGACTCAAGCTGGGGCCAACGTCCTGACTTTC
TRBD1 | . | TRBJ1-2 | TRBV24-1 | CATSDPGQGNYGYTF | TGTGCCACCAGTGATCCTGGACAGGGGAACTATGGCTACACCTTC
. | . | TRBJ2-7 | TRBV12-3/TRBV12-4 | CASSLSERQNYEQYF | TGTGCCAGCAGCCTATCCGAGAGACAGAACTACGAGCAGTACTTC
. | many | TRBJ1-6 | TRBV7-2 | CASSLLQGIGSPLHF | TGTGCCAGCAGCCTACTACAGGGTATAGGATCACCCCTCCACTTT
. | . | TRBJ2-7 | TRBV29-1 | CSVEGGDSPHEQYF | TGCAGCGTTGAAGGGGGGGACTCTCCCCACGAGCAGTACTTC
. | few | TRBJ1-3 | TRBV12-3/TRBV12-4 | CASRATGENTIYF | TGTGCCAGCAGGGCCACTGGGGAAAACACCATATATTTT
. | many | TRBJ2-4 | TRBV9 | CASSVVGAERGKNIQYF | TGTGCCAGCAGCGTAGTGGGGGCGGAGAGAGGGAAAAACATTCAGTACTTC
TRBD1 | few | TRBJ2-5 | TRBV9 | CASSASGTEETQYF | TGTGCCAGCAGCGCGTCCGGGACAGAGGAGACCCAGTACTTC
. | . | TRBJ2-5 | TRBV6-1 | CASSSITGFQETQYF | TGTGCCAGCAGCTCGATCACAGGATTCCAAGAGACCCAGTACTTC